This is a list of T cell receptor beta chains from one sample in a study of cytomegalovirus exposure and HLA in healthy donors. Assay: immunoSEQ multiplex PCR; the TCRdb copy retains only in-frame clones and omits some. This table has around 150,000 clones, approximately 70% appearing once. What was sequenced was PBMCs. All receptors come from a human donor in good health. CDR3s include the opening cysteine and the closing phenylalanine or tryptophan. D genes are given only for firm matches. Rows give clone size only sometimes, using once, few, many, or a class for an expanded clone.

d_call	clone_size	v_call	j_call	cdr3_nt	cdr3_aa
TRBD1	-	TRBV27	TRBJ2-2	TGTGCCAGCAGTTCCGGGACAGGGGAAACCGGGGAGCTGTTTTTT	CASSSGTGETGELFF
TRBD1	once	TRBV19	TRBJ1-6	TGTGCCAGTAGACCCTCGGACAGGATTATCTCACCCCTCCACTTT	CASRPSDRIISPLHF
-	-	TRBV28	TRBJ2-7	TGTGCCAGCAGGAGACAGAGCTACGAGCAGTACTTC	CASRRQSYEQYF
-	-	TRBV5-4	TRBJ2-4	TGTGCCAGCAGCTCTAGGGGAGCCAAAAACATTCAGTACTTC	CASSSRGAKNIQYF
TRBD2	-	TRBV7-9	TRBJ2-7	TGTGCCAGCAGCCCCCGGGGGGTCTACGAGCAGTACTTC	CASSPRGVYEQYF
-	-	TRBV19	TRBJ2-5	TGTGCCAGTAGTATAACCTCGACAGCCGGGGAGACCCAGTACTTC	CASSITSTAGETQYF
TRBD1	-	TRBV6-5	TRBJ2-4	TGTGCCACCACATTAATGACAGGGGCGGCAAACATTCAGTACTTC	CATTLMTGAANIQYF
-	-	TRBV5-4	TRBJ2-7	TGTGCCAGCAGCTTGGCCGGGACTGGCCTCTACGAGCAGTACTTC	CASSLAGTGLYEQYF
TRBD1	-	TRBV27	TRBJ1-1	TGTGCCAGCAGATACCCAACAGGGGCATACACTGAAGCTTTCTTT	CASRYPTGAYTEAFF
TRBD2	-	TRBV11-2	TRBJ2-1	TGTGCCAGCAGCTTAGATGGGGGACTAGCCAATGAGCAGTTCTTC	CASSLDGGLANEQFF
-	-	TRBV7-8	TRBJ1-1	TGTGCCAGCAGCTTAGCCGGTAACACTGAAGCTTTCTTT	CASSLAGNTEAFF
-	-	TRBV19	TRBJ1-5	TGTGCCAGTACCTATAGCAATCAGCCCCAGCATTTT	CASTYSNQPQHF
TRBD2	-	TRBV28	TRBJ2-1	TGTGCCAATCAGGTAGCGGGTAAAAATGAGCAGTTCTTC	CANQVAGKNEQFF